The TCR beta chain under discussion was sequenced for a study of blood T cell repertoires in COVID-19. Study-level background: T cells, B-cell-depleted T cells, or PBMCs supplied cDNA or gDNA.

The CDR3 has 15 amino acids. Trimming stripped 4 bases from V and 6 bases from J, with 15 bases between. Per germline, CDR1 MNHEY and CDR2 SVGAGI. As processed by the authors: Reference gene primer amplification gave estimated nucleated cell counts. Produced via immunoSEQ multiplex PCR; TCRdb's table is partial and in-frame only. That table furnishes V, J and clone size, whereas the DNA furnished D and trimming. Here the sample spans 230,000 or so clones, about 90% being singletons. The sequence was obtained from a man aged 35-49 years with active or convalescent COVID-19. The chain has TRBV6-5 and TRBJ2-2; no clear D. Sequencing was carried out using peripheral blood. The CDR3, as DNA: TGTGCCAGCAGTTCCCGTGACAAATTGTCCGGGGAGCTGTTTTTT. Its protein is CASSSRDKLSGELFF.